What follows are 21 T cell receptor beta chains derived from one specimen sequenced in a study of molecular identifiers for immune sequencing clone quantification. TCRdb re-analysed the PCR reads in MiXCR, keeping a single row per CDR3 protein. The table has a few hundred thousand distinct CDR3 sequences, roughly a quarter seen once. Sequencing was performed on naive CD8+ T cells from blood, with Jurkat cell RNA spiked in. Subset indicated: FACS-sorted CD8+CD4-CCR7+CD45RA+ naive T cells. Receptors originate from a human donor in good health. Some libraries in this study had Jurkat cell RNA spiked in.

Only a few counts were recorded for this clonotype. CDR3 residues: CASSHLSSGFDADTQYF. Here the CDR3 DNA reads TGCGCCAGCAGCCACTTAAGCAGCGGGTTTGATGCAGATACGCAGTATTTT. The V gene is TRBV4-3, the J gene TRBJ2-3; possible D gene TRBD2, 6 bases. This CDR3 comprises 17 residues. CDR1 is LGHNA and CDR2 is YSLEER in the germline V gene. V lost 3 bases and J 4 bases, leaving 20 bases between the germline ends.

About this clonotype: One end of the junction fails to match germline, which may point to a read error. The chain employs TRBV4-1 and TRBJ1-1, with 12 bases matching TRBD1. Germline-derived CDR1 and CDR2 are MGHRA and YSYEKL. This CDR3 has 17 amino acids. Here the CDR3 reads CARSQVSMGQGAVEAFF. Written as DNA, the CDR3 is TGCGCCCGCAGCCAAGTTTCGATGGGACAGGGGGCGGTTGAAGCTTTCTTT.

Concerning this clonotype: The junction and the germline gene differ at one end; a read error may be behind it. The J gene is TRBJ2-3, the V gene TRBV12-3 or TRBV12-4, with a tentative D call TRBD1 (5 bases). The CDR3 runs 15 residues. DNA for the CDR3: TGTGCCAACAGTTTATTTAAAGAAGACACAGGTACGCAGTATTTT. Translated, it gives CANSLFKEDTGTQYF.

A few counts support this clonotype. A much more abundant neighbour one base away suggests this may be a read error. The chain is built from TRBV7-9 and TRBJ2-5; D call uncertain. CDR3 length: 13 amino acids. The V end lost 1 base, the J end lost 0 bases, and 3 bases lay between the germline ends. The germline V gene encodes CDR1 SEHNR and CDR2 FQNEAQ (reference sequence). The CDR3: CASSLEDQETQYF. CDR3 DNA sequence: TGTGCCAGCAGCTTAGAAGACCAAGAGACCCAGTACTTC. Drawing the rest from reference TRBV7-9 and TRBJ2-5, the complete variable domain is DTGVSQNPRHKITKRGQNVTFRCDPISEHNRLYWYRQTLGQGPEFLTYFQNEAQLEKSRLLSDRFSAERPKGSFSTLEIQRTEQGDSAMYLCASSLEDQETQYFGPGTRLLVL.

This clonotype was seen more than once but under ten times. The V call is TRBV27, the J call TRBJ1-1; possibly TRBD1 for D (6 bases). Germline lookup yields CDR1 MNHEY and CDR2 SMNVEV (reference sequence). V lost 6 bases and J lost 0, with 17 bases in between. The CDR3 consists of 16 residues. The CDR3 sequence: CASSLYRTAMNTEAFF. In DNA, the CDR3 is TGTGCCAGCAGCCTCTATCGGACAGCTATGAACACTGAAGCTTTCTTT.

The V call is TRBV19, the J call TRBJ2-1; a weak D match, TRBD2 (6 bases). Germline assignment: CDR1 LNHDA and CDR2 SQIVND (reference sequence). Trimming took off 4 bases at V and 12 bases at J, with 16 bases between the two ends. The CDR3 consists of 13 residues. CDR3 DNA sequence: TGTGCCAGTAGTACTGTTTTCGCCGGGGGGCAGTTCTTC. This translates into CASSTVFAGGQFF.

This sequence joins TRBV4-3 and TRBJ2-3, with 8 bases matching TRBD1. Germline V gene data show CDR1 as LGHNA and CDR2 as YSLEER. V lost 0 bases to trimming and J lost 1 base; unmatched junction nucleotides: 6. The CDR3 consists of 17 residues. The CDR3 DNA is TGCGCCAGCAGCCAAGATTGGTTGACAGGGGGCACAGATACGCAGTATTTT. Translating it yields CASSQDWLTGGTDTQYF.

The chain uses TRBV7-2 and TRBJ2-3; 11 bases fit TRBD2. CDR1 is SGHTA and CDR2 is FQGNSA in the germline V gene. V was pared by 2 bases and J by 5 bases, with 6 bases of the junction left unmatched. This CDR3 spans 16 amino acids. This chain's CDR3 is CASSLLRLAGGDTQYF. For the CDR3, the DNA is TGTGCCAGCAGCTTACTCCGGCTAGCGGGGGGAGATACGCAGTATTTT.

The J gene is TRBJ2-3, the V gene TRBV5-6; 7 nucleotides match TRBD1. This CDR3 contains 16 residues. Per germline, CDR1 SGHDT and CDR2 YYEEEE. V was clipped by 2 bases and J by 4 bases; unmatched bases: 10. The DNA for the CDR3 is TGTGCCAGCAGCTTCCAAGACAGGGAATTTGCAGATACGCAGTATTTT. Amino acid sequence: CASSFQDREFADTQYF.

This clonotype was counted a few times. The V gene is TRBV6-2 or TRBV6-3, the J gene TRBJ2-2; TRBD2 might be the D (5 bases). CDR3 length: 17 amino acids. Trimming cost V 0 bases and J 3 bases, with 14 bases left between them. The germline gives CDR1 MNHEY, CDR2 SVGEGT. The CDR3 spells CASSYSRAEGDTGELFF. DNA of the CDR3: TGTGCCAGCAGTTACTCAAGGGCAGAGGGAGACACCGGGGAGCTGTTTTTT.

The V call is TRBV7-9, the J call TRBJ2-3; 9 bases line up with TRBD1. V shed 2 bases, J shed 5 bases, and the junction held 5 bases outside the gene matches. Looked up from germline, CDR1 is SEHNR and CDR2 is FQNEAQ (reference sequence). The CDR3 spans 15 residues. The CDR3 coding sequence is TGTGCCAGCAGCTTATTGGACAGGGGTAGAGATACGCAGTATTTT. Amino acid sequence: CASSLLDRGRDTQYF.

The J gene is TRBJ2-1, the V gene TRBV27, with 16 positions matching TRBD2. Germline CDR1 is MNHEY and CDR2 is SMNVEV (reference sequence). CDR3 length: 16 amino acids. J gave up 6 bases and V 5 bases, and 4 bases lay outside the gene matches. CDR3 region: CASSMGLAGGGNEQFF. CDR3 coding DNA: TGTGCCAGCAGTATGGGACTAGCGGGAGGGGGCAATGAGCAGTTCTTC.

In this sample, this clonotype turned up a few times. The genes are TRBV20-1 and TRBJ2-3; 7 bases agree with TRBD1. The germline CDR1 and CDR2 sequences are DFQATT and SNEGSKA (reference sequence). This CDR3 spans 15 amino acids. Germline trimming cut 0 bases from V and 4 bases from J; bases unmatched to any gene: 7. CDR3: CSARDYRGRPDTQYF. For the CDR3, the DNA is TGCAGTGCTAGAGATTATAGGGGGCGCCCAGATACGCAGTATTTT.

A word on this clonotype: A read error may account for a junction end that differs from germline. V gene TRBV30 combines with J gene TRBJ2-7; unclear D gene. The CDR3 runs 13 residues. CDR1 GTSNPN and CDR2 SVGIG come from the germline V gene (reference sequence). The CDR3 DNA follows: TGTGCCTGGAGTGTAAACGCCCACCACGAGCAGTCCTTC. Its protein is CAWSVNAHHEQSF.

This chain links TRBV6-2 or TRBV6-3 with TRBJ1-5; 7 bases line up with TRBD1. The CDR3 sequence is 15 residues long. Trimming removed 2 bases from V and 4 bases from J; junction bases left unmatched: 5. Per germline, CDR1 MNHEY and CDR2 SVGEGT. The CDR3 sequence is CASSYHGTVNQPQHF. The CDR3 coding sequence is TGTGCCAGCAGTTACCACGGGACAGTTAATCAGCCCCAGCATTTT.

Concerning this clonotype itself: One base away lies a much larger clone, so this may be a sequencing read error. CDR3 in amino acids: CSVDLGGWYGYTF. As DNA, the CDR3 is TGCAGCGTTGATTTAGGGGGCTGGTATGGCTACACCTTC. The chain recombines TRBV29-1 with TRBJ1-2; 7 bases match TRBD1. V dropped 3 bases and J dropped 5; count of bases not matched to a gene: 6. Germline assignment: CDR1 SQVTM and CDR2 ANQGSEA. The CDR3 contains 13 residues. Complete variable domain (other parts from reference TRBV29-1 and TRBJ1-2): SAVISQKPSRDICQRGTSLTIQCQVDSQVTMMFWYRQQPGQSLTLIATANQGSEATYESGFVIDKFPISRPNLTFSTLTVSNMSPEDSSIYLCSVDLGGWYGYTFGSGTRLTVV.

This clonotype was found many times. The chain combines TRBV4-3 with TRBJ2-7; 10 bases are a match to TRBD2. The length of the CDR3 is 16 residues. V trimming: 0 bases; J trimming: 6 bases; junction bases outside the gene matches: 8. Looked up from germline, CDR1 is LGHNA and CDR2 is YSLEER. Written as DNA, the CDR3 is TGCGCCAGCAGCCAAGATGGAAGCGGGAGGGCTCGCGAGCAGTACTTC. Translated: CASSQDGSGRAREQYF.

This clonotype came up a few times. The junction does not match germline at one end; this may be a read error. V and J are TRBV5-3 and TRBJ1-6; 10 bases map to TRBD1. TRBV5-3 is identified as an open reading frame with a role that is uncertain. The CDR3 spans 17 residues. CDR3 DNA: TGTGCCAGCAGCTTGGTCGACAGGGGGCTGGGTAATTCACCCCTCCACTTT. This sequence encodes CASSLVDRGLGNSPLHF.

The CDR3 coding sequence is TGTGCCAGCAGCTTAGGGTACACCTACGAGCAGTACTTC. As protein: CASSLGYTYEQYF. V and J are TRBV11-2 and TRBJ2-7; D is undetermined. Deletions cut 1 base from V and 2 bases from J, with 6 bases between. Germline CDR1 is SGHAT and CDR2 is FQNNGV. CDR3 size: 13 residues.

As to this clonotype: One base away lies a much larger clone, so this may be a sequencing read error. The V gene is TRBV12-3 or TRBV12-4, the J gene TRBJ1-5; D not certain. The CDR3 spans 12 residues. The DNA for the CDR3 is TGTGTCAGCAGTTTATGGAGTCAGCCCCAGCATTTT. It codes for CVSSLWSQPQHF.

This clonotype appeared many times. The chain couples TRBV7-6 to TRBJ1-5; D might be TRBD1 (6 bases). The CDR3 length is 20 residues. Deletions cut 5 bases from V and 0 bases from J, with 26 bases between. Germline lookup yields CDR1 SGHVS and CDR2 FNYEAQ. The CDR3 region has the DNA TGTGCCAGCAGCCCTAAACCGGGACAAGGGGCCGACTATAGCAATCAGCCCCAGCATTTT. Its protein is CASSPKPGQGADYSNQPQHF.